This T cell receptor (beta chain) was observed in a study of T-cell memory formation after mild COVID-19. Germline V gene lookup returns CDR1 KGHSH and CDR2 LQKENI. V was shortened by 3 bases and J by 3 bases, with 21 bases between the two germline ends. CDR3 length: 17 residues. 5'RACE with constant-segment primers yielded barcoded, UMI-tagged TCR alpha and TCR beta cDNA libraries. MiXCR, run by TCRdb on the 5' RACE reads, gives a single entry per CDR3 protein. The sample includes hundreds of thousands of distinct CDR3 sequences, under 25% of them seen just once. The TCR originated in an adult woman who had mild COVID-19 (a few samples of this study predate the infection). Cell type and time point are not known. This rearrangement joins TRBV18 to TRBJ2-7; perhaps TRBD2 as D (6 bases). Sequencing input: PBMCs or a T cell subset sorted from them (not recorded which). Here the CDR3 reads CASSPNEGRGGIYEQYF. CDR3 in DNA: TGTGCCAGCTCACCCAACGAGGGAAGGGGAGGCATCTACGAGCAGTACTTC.